This T cell receptor (beta chain) was obtained from a study of T-cell memory formation after mild COVID-19. Study findings and constraints: Clonal second-wave expansions that peaked on day 37 had unconfirmed SARS-CoV-2 specificity. Some clones that responded were present in memory (sampled pre-infection), which suggests cross-reactive memory joined. The study found balanced CD4/CD8 in clones contracting day 15 to 85 and a CD4+ lean in later expanders.

This CDR3 region has 14 residues. The germline CDR1 and CDR2 sequences are KGHDR and SFDVKD. V shed 5 bases, J shed 8 bases, and the junction held 8 bases outside the gene matches. TCRdb redid the calling of the 5' RACE reads with MiXCR, one entry per CDR3 protein. The data contain some 450,000 distinct CDR3 sequences, roughly 20% of them seen just once; the ten biggest clones take up more than 8%. This clonotype has more than one count but fewer than ten. The antigen is unknown. This clonotype was sampled from an adult woman who had mild COVID-19 (a few samples of this study predate the infection). Cell type and time point are not known. The specimen sequenced was PBMCs or a T cell subset sorted from them (not recorded which). V gene TRBV24-1 combines with J gene TRBJ2-4; 7 bases map to TRBD1. CDR3 in DNA: TGTGCCACCAGTGGCGCGACAGGGCGGGACATTCAGTACTTC. Translation gives CATSGATGRDIQYF.